This T cell receptor beta chain was identified during a study of blood T cell repertoires in COVID-19. Study details: From the United States, Italy and Spain came samples of acute and convalescent COVID-19.

Germline V gene data show CDR1 as SQVTM and CDR2 as ANQGSEA. The CDR3 has 12 residues. Trimming shortened V by 4 bases and J by 4 bases, and 10 bases separated the two germline ends. In the study's own analysis: Amplification with reference gene primers provided the estimates of nucleated cell counts. Assay used: immunoSEQ multiplex PCR; TCRdb lists only in-frame clones, some missing. V and J calls and clone size follow that table, whereas D and trimming were derived from the DNA. Found here are about 270,000 clones, more than 70% of them singletons; the top ten hold approximately 2.2%. The origin of this receptor is a woman in her 50s with acute or convalescent COVID-19. The genes are TRBV29-1 and TRBJ1-2; tentative D call: TRBD1 (6 bases). The sample was peripheral blood. CDR3 sequence: CSVGGGLYGYTF. The CDR3 DNA follows: TGCAGCGTTGGGGGGGGGCTCTATGGCTACACCTTC.